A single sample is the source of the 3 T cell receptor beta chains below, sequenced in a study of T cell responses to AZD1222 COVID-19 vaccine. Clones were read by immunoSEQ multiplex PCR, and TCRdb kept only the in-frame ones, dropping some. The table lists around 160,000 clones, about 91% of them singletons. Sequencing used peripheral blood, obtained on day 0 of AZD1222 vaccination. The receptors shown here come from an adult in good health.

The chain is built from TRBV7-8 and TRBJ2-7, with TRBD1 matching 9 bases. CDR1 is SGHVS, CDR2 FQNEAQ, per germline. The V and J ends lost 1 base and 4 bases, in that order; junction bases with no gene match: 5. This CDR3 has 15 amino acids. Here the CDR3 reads CASSLGVDRGYEQYF. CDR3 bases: TGTGCCAGCAGCTTAGGAGTGGACAGGGGATACGAGCAGTACTTC.

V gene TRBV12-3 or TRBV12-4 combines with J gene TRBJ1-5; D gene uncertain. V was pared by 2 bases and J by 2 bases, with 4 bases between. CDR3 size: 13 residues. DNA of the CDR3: TGTGCCAGCAGTTTAAACGGCAATCAGCCCCAGCATTTT. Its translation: CASSLNGNQPQHF.

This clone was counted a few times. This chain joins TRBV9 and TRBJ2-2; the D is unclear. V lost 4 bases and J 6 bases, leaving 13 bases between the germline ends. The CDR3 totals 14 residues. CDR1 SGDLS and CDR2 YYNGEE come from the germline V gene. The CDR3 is CASSTRLDPGELFF. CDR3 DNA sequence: TGTGCCAGCAGCACCCGACTCGATCCCGGGGAGCTGTTTTTT.